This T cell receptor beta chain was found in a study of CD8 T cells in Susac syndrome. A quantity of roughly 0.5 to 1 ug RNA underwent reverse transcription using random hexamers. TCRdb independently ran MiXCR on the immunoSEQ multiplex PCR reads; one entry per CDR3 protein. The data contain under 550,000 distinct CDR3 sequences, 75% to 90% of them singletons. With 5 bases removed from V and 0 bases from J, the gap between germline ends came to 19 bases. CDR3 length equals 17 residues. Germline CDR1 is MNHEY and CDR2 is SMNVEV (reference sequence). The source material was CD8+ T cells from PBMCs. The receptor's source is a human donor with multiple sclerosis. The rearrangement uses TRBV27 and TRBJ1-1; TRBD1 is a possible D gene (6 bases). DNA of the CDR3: TGTGCCAGCAGTCTTACCTCCTTGGGGGCCCTGAACACTGAAGCTTTCTTT. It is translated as CASSLTSLGALNTEAFF.